This is a list of T cell receptor beta chains from one sample in a study of cytomegalovirus exposure and HLA in healthy donors. Method: immunoSEQ multiplex PCR; TCRdb's copy keeps in-frame clones and lacks some. This table holds 130,000 or so clones, 70% to 90% found once. Material for sequencing was PBMCs. The source of these receptors is a man aged 40-50 years in good health and CMV-seronegative. The CDR3 runs from the conserved cysteine through the conserved F or W. Size values are once, few and many counts, or a class for expanded clones, and some rows have none.

v_gene: TRBV9; abundance: NA; CDR3aa: CASSVGDSIYNEQFF
v_gene: TRBV2; abundance: NA; CDR3aa: CASSEYMTGGGYTF
v_gene: TRBV13; abundance: NA; CDR3aa: CASSSGTYGYTF
v_gene: TRBV27; abundance: NA; CDR3aa: CASSPGASGSYEQYF
v_gene: TRBV4-3; abundance: NA; CDR3aa: CASSQDGAEPGKLFF
v_gene: TRBV30; abundance: NA; CDR3aa: CAWSVGRRDTYGYTF
v_gene: TRBV30; abundance: NA; CDR3aa: CAWTGGAGTEAFF
v_gene: TRBV9; abundance: NA; CDR3aa: CASSVGGQGRSGNTIYF
v_gene: TRBV6-5; abundance: NA; CDR3aa: CASSYSIRGEAFF
v_gene: TRBV28; abundance: NA; CDR3aa: CASSLGDTSINYGYTF
v_gene: TRBV15; abundance: NA; CDR3aa: CATSRDKRSEQYF
v_gene: TRBV4-1; abundance: NA; CDR3aa: CASSQAPYGYTF
v_gene: TRBV5-6; abundance: NA; CDR3aa: CASSLGGQETQYF
v_gene: TRBV11-2; abundance: NA; CDR3aa: CASSSALGTSYNSPLHF
v_gene: TRBV7-7; abundance: NA; CDR3aa: CASSRGTGATSGANVLTF
v_gene: TRBV28; abundance: NA; CDR3aa: CASSPLGGASSYEQYF
v_gene: TRBV6-6; abundance: NA; CDR3aa: CASSWGTSGSSYEQYF
v_gene: TRBV19; abundance: NA; CDR3aa: CASKGLAASSYNEQFF
v_gene: TRBV5-1; abundance: once; CDR3aa: CASSFGLAGGRTDTQYF
v_gene: TRBV11-2; abundance: NA; CDR3aa: CASSPRTGWGYTF
v_gene: TRBV2; abundance: NA; CDR3aa: CASVGQIGTSGSPGNNEQFF
v_gene: TRBV6-4; abundance: NA; CDR3aa: CASSDPLGAGGPNEQFF